This TCR beta chain appears in the sequencing data of a study of blood T cell repertoires in COVID-19. Turning to the study itself: Spain, Italy and the United States supplied samples that represented acute and convalescent COVID-19. In each case, the material was cDNA or gDNA derived from T cells, B-cell-depleted T cells, or PBMCs.

Original methodology: Counts of nucleated cells, estimated from reference gene primer amplification, were obtained. Clones were sequenced by immunoSEQ multiplex PCR, and TCRdb holds only the in-frame ones, with some missing. Clonal size and the V and J genes are those of that table, whereas D and trimming came from the DNA. Here the sample spans 250,000 to 350,000 clones, 80% to 95% being singletons. Patients from Seattle were sampled longitudinally, starting during active infection. The CDR3 extends over 14 amino acids. V lost 3 bases, J lost 6 bases, and 9 bases lay in between. The germline V gene has CDR1 SEHNR and CDR2 FQNEAQ (reference sequence).

Sample: peripheral blood. This clonotype was sampled from a woman aged 30 to 39 with COVID-19, enrolled during active disease. The chain has TRBV7-9 and TRBJ1-6; a weak D match, TRBD1 (5 bases). The CDR3: CASSFHRPNSPLHF. The CDR3, as DNA: TGTGCCAGCAGCTTCCACAGGCCTAATTCACCCCTCCACTTT.